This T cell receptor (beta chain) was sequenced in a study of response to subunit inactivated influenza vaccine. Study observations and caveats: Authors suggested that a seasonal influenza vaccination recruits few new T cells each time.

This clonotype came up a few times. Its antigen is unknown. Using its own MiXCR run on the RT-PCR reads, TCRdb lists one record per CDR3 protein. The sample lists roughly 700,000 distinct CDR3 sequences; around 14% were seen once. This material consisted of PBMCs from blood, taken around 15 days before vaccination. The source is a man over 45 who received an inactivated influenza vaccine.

The CDR3 DNA sequence: TGCAGTGCTAGGCGGGGCCAGGAGGCGGAAAAACTGTTTTTT. Its translation: CSARRGQEAEKLFF. The J gene is TRBJ1-4, the V gene TRBV20-1; D perhaps matches TRBD1 (5 bases). The V end lost 3 bases, the J end lost 8 bases, and 16 bases lay between the germline ends. CDR1 and CDR2 (germline): DFQATT, SNEGSKA (reference sequence). This CDR3 comprises 14 residues.